This TCR beta chain was documented in a study of CD8 T cells in Susac syndrome. Trimming took off 3 bases at V and 3 bases at J, with 17 bases between the two ends. CDR3 length equals 16 residues. Germline V gene sequence: CDR1 SNHLY, CDR2 FYNNEI. An input of roughly 0.5 to 1 ug of RNA was subjected to reverse transcription using random hexamers. One entry per CDR3 protein results from TCRdb running MiXCR on the immunoSEQ multiplex PCR reads. The sample comprises under 85,000 distinct CDR3 sequences, 90% to 95% of which are singletons, and 0.45% rests with the top ten. The receptor comes from a human donor with Susac syndrome. The material sequenced was CD8+ T cells from PBMCs. The V and J genes are TRBV2 and TRBJ1-1; D remains unclear. The CDR3 nucleotides read TGTGCCAGCAGTGAGCTGGGAGGGCCATGGGACACTGAAGCTTTCTTT. Amino acids: CASSELGGPWDTEAFF.